This section outlines one T cell receptor beta chain sequence together with its context. CDR3 size: 14 residues. Deletions cut 0 bases from V and 4 bases from J, with 7 bases between. CDR1 is LGHDT and CDR2 is YNNKEL in the germline V gene (reference sequence). The data are from a study of blood T cell repertoires in COVID-19. For the study at large: COVID-19 samples, acute and convalescent, were from the United States, Italy and Spain. T cells, B-cell-depleted T cells, or PBMCs provided the cDNA or gDNA that served as material.

How the authors handled the data: Estimated nucleated cell counts came from reference gene primer amplification. Data came from immunoSEQ multiplex PCR; TCRdb stores just in-frame clones and leaves some out. V, J and clone size reflect that table, while D and trimming were determined from the DNA. Of more than 75,000 clones listed, 70% to 85% are singletons. The sample consisted of peripheral blood. This receptor was taken from a human donor in a cohort sampled during active COVID-19. The gene calls are TRBV3-1 (or the pseudogene TRBV3-2) and TRBJ1-5; weak D call: TRBD1 (6 bases). The CDR3, as DNA: TGTGCCAGCAGCCAAGAAGGGGGAAATCAGCCCCAGCATTTT. Its translation is CASSQEGGNQPQHF.